There are a few counts of the clone carrying this TCR beta chain. This entry belongs to a study of T-cell reconstitution after alpha-beta-depleted transplantation in children. This sample's TCRbeta library carried unique molecular identifier barcodes. A single record per CDR3 protein comes from TCRdb applying MiXCR to the PCR reads. The sample lists approximately 390,000 distinct CDR3 sequences; approximately 10% were seen once. This CDR3 contains 13 residues. The junction had 7 bases not matched to a gene; V was cut back by 8 bases and J by 0 bases. The V gene's germline CDR1 is DFQATT and CDR2 SNEGSKA (reference sequence).

The sequence derives from a human donor who donated a stem cell graft to a child with acute myeloid leukemia. The source was PBMCs from the stem cell graft donor, collected from the stem cell graft. The chain combines TRBV20-1 with TRBJ2-7; TRBD2 matches at 7 bases. The CDR3 spells CSLRGGSSYEQYF. Here the CDR3 DNA reads TGCAGTCTCCGCGGCGGGAGCTCCTACGAGCAGTACTTC.